These 5 T cell receptor beta chains were sequenced from one sample in a study of OX40 agonist ivuxolimab in advanced cancers. Method: immunoSEQ multiplex PCR; TCRdb's copy keeps in-frame clones and lacks some. The sample holds about 66,000 clones, around 85% seen once. Sample: CD4+ or CD8+ T cells sorted from blood, taken in a trial of the OX40 agonist ivuxolimab. The origin of the receptors is an adult with an advanced solid tumor such as melanoma, head and neck, liver or kidney cancer.

In its sample, this clone was seen once. The chain combines TRBV18 with TRBJ1-1; TRBD1 is a possible D gene (5 bases). This CDR3 has 14 amino acids. The germline V gene has CDR1 KGHSH and CDR2 LQKENI. The V end was cut by 7 bases, the J end by 4 bases, with 16 bases between. The CDR3 DNA is TGTGCCAGCTTCGGTGTAACAGGTACCACTGAAGCTTTCTTT. Translated, it gives CASFGVTGTTEAFF.

The chain couples TRBV7-9 to TRBJ2-3, with D unclear. This CDR3 is built from 11 residues. CDR1 is SEHNR and CDR2 is FQNEAQ in the germline V gene (reference sequence). V lost 4 bases and J 4 bases, leaving 3 bases between the germline ends. As DNA, the CDR3 is TGTGCCAGCAGCTCTGCAGATACGCAGTATTTT. Amino acid sequence: CASSSADTQYF.

CDR3 bases: TGTGCCAGTCTTCCGCAGGGGGCGCGGGCTGAAGCTTTCTTT. It yields the protein CASLPQGARAEAFF. The V gene is TRBV19, the J gene TRBJ1-1, with 8 bases aligning to TRBD1. There are 14 residues in the CDR3. J lost 6 bases, V lost 8 bases, and 11 bases had no gene match. Germline assignment: CDR1 LNHDA and CDR2 SQIVND (reference sequence).

V is TRBV6-5 and J is TRBJ1-1; 7 nucleotides line up with TRBD1. This CDR3 has 15 amino acids. Germline V lookup: CDR1 MNHEY, CDR2 SVGAGI. Losses at the gene ends were 7 bases for V and 1 base for J; bases not matched to a gene: 9. The CDR3 spells CASTSGGGWNTEAFF. The CDR3 region has the DNA TGTGCCAGCACCTCCGGAGGGGGCTGGAACACTGAAGCTTTCTTT.

The rearrangement links TRBV4-1 to TRBJ1-6; D gene ambiguous. Trimming pared 3 bases from V and 3 bases from J, leaving 15 bases between. The V gene's germline CDR1 is MGHRA and CDR2 YSYEKL. This CDR3 comprises 17 residues. This CDR3 is CASSHLSLRFYNSPLHF. In nucleotides, the CDR3 is TGCGCCAGCAGCCACCTTTCGTTGCGCTTCTATAATTCACCCCTCCACTTT.